This TCR beta chain comes out of a study of T cell repertoires in cytomegalovirus infection. TCRdb passed the reads through MiXCR, listing each CDR3 protein once. The sample holds approximately 500,000 distinct CDR3 sequences; 26% are singletons and the top ten take about 13%. V was clipped by 1 base and J by 10 bases, with 11 bases between them. CDR1 and CDR2 from the germline V gene are SGHNT and YENEEA. The CDR3 has 13 residues. The sequence derives from a human donor in good health (CMV status not recorded). Some clones in this sample may be carry-over from other donors' samples. The chain employs TRBV11-3 and TRBJ2-1; D gene ambiguous. Sequencing used PBMCs. In DNA, the CDR3 is TGTGCCAGCAGCTTAGTTTTAGAAACCGAGCAGTTCTTC. Amino acid sequence: CASSLVLETEQFF.